Sequencing of this T cell receptor (beta chain) was carried out in a study of T cells in Graves' hyperthyroidism and ophthalmopathy (dated by TCRdb to about 2019). With respect to the entire study: Peripheral blood was collected at initial diagnosis, before any treatment. Prospective prediction of ophthalmopathy was tested in an independent validation cohort of some 19 hyperthyroidism patients and 17 patients who later progressed to ophthalmopathy. The 100 or so discovery patients were divided at random into training and test sets in a 7:3 ratio. A discovery cohort of approximately 97 patients, about 43 with Graves' ophthalmopathy and 57 with stable Graves' hyperthyroidism, was used to find distinguishing TCR V-J signatures. After sampling, hyperthyroidism patients received methimazole starting at 30 mg daily, and ophthalmopathy patients received high-dose intravenous methylprednisolone. Thyroid tissue and blood T-cell repertoires from about six Graves' hyperthyroidism patients were also compared in the study. The paper reports TCR Vbeta CDR3 sequencing of more than 120 peripheral blood samples: around 41 ophthalmopathy, 75 to 80 hyperthyroidism and approximately 17 progressor patients.

Reading from cysteine to phenylalanine, the CDR3 counts 13 amino acids. Only the CDR3 portion is preserved as DNA: 39 bases, with reading frame beginning at the first base. CDR1 SNHLY and CDR2 FYNNEI were looked up in the germline V gene. At the junction V is shortened by 7 bases and J by 0 bases; bases outside the gene matches: 3. The TCR beta CDR3 regions were amplified from the RNA transcripts. A first-round RT-PCR of the TCR CDR3 used the HTBI primer set with the Qiagen OneStep RT-PCR kit. Libraries were constructed in a second round of multiplex PCR, after which size selection and purification were carried out. Paired-end sequencing of the libraries was performed with 100 bp reads on an Illumina HiSeq2000. The paper's data handling went like this. Raw data were processed with SOAPnuke, discarding reads with adapters, uncalled bases, mean Phred below 15, or no exact constant-primer or identifier match. COPE v1.2.5 was used to merge high-quality paired reads, and clonotypes were defined as unique nucleotide sequences. Clonotypes were aligned to IMGT TRBV, TRBD and TRBJ reference segments using MiTCR v1.1. Only V-J combinations with frequency above 0.0001, covering 99% to 99.2% of repertoires, were analysed. The TCS score was defined as F50 (clonal expansion) divided by E x V (chaos), with BLOSUM62-based TCRdist calculated between CDR3 peptides within each V-J. Welch's t-statistics and random forest reduced fewer than 550 V-J features to 13, which were used in a naive Bayes classifier (R e1071). The public reads were reanalyzed by TCRdb: fastp trimming at Q25, MiXCR alignment, in-frame beta chains only. Entries are consolidated by CDR3 protein sequence, retaining the most common genes and DNA. In this record, the V and J calls reflect TCRdb's handling and not the investigators' own analysis. In this sample the table shows 300,000 or so distinct CDR3 sequences, about a sixth of which occur a single time. The ten largest clones capture roughly 50% of the sample.

In the ophthalmopathy patients, disease was moderately to severely active, with a Clinical Activity Score of 3 or more, a NOSPECS grade of 4 or more, and a duration of less than 3 months. The study excluded patients with uncontrolled infections, other autoimmune diseases, pregnancy or lactation. Diagnoses were established on the basis of clinical symptoms, serum thyroxine and TRAb, thyroid ultrasound, and orbital computed tomography. PBMCs were isolated from more than 9 ml of fresh peripheral blood by Ficoll-Paque density gradient centrifugation. Total RNA was extracted using Trizol reagent, and RNA quality was assessed on an Agilent 2100 Bioanalyzer. This clonotype was seen ten or more times. What antigen it recognizes has not been identified. No base qualities exist here, and no much larger clone lies one base off it. On the study overall, not on this receptor specifically: In validation, the model predicted progression to ophthalmopathy a median of about 6 months before onset, with approximately 70% sensitivity and more than 72% specificity. Sample size was not statistically predetermined, and blinding of investigators to group allocation was not performed. A 13 V-J signature model separated ophthalmopathy from stable hyperthyroidism, with approximately 86% sensitivity and 81% to 82% specificity in cross-validation and 80%/75% in testing. Most expanded thyroid clonotypes (frequency above 0.001) were also detected in blood, suggesting blood repertoires may reflect thyroid immune responses.

The chain is encoded by TRBV2 joined to TRBJ2-7; TRBD1 agrees with 7 junctional bases. The sequenced sample consisted of blood. This receptor was taken from a woman aged 55-75 years with Graves' ophthalmopathy. DNA sequence: TGTGCCAGCACAGGGACAGTCTCCTACGAGCAGTACTTC. It encodes CASTGTVSYEQYF. Joined to the reference TRBV2 and TRBJ2-7 proteins, this CDR3 gives the full variable domain: EPEVTQTPSHQVTQMGQEVILRCVPISNHLYFYWYRQILGQKVEFLVSFYNNEISEKSEIFDDQFSVERPDGSNFTLKIRSTKLEDSAMYFCASTGTVSYEQYFGPGTRLTVT.